What follows is one T cell receptor (beta chain) and its context. A much larger clone lies one base from this, so it may be a read error. This record belongs to a study of blood T cells in healthy people across ages. The CDR3 sequence is 15 residues long. Germline V gene lookup returns CDR1 SGHTA and CDR2 FQGNSA. It was with a sample-barcoded 5' primer and a J-beta primer mix that a second PCR of about 6 to 12 cycles was run. TCRdb re-called the 5' RACE reads through MiXCR, storing one row per CDR3 protein. Here the sample spans under 800,000 distinct CDR3 sequences, about 40% being singletons. V usage is TRBV7-2 and J usage is TRBJ2-1; 9 bases line up with TRBD1. The TCR was taken from a woman aged 55-70 years in good health. Sequenced: blood. In nucleotides, the CDR3 is TGTGCCAGCCACCTGGACAGGGGTGCCTACGATGAGCAGTTCTTC. It encodes CASHLDRGAYDEQFF.